This TCR beta chain derives from a study of neurological immune-mediated disorders. This CDR3 comprises 16 residues. Germline CDR1 is DFQATT and CDR2 is SNEGSKA (reference sequence). The ends were cut back, 0 bases at V and 2 bases at J, with 15 bases in the middle. Study outcomes and limitations: HTLV-1-associated myelopathy led in TCR clonal expansion, while multiple sclerosis ranked lowest, below healthy controls. No expanded-clone CDR3 amino acid sequence recurred across subjects, suggesting private TCR-beta repertoires.

cDNA was made by 5'RACE with 10-nucleotide random UMIs. TCRdb re-called the 5' RACE reads through MiXCR, storing one row per CDR3 protein. The table lists tens of thousands of distinct CDR3 sequences, 3% to 4% of them singletons, with less than 2.5% in the top ten. Remarks on this clonotype: Its target is not known.

The sample consisted of PBMCs. The rearrangement links TRBV20-1 to TRBJ2-3; D gene ambiguous. The sequence was collected from a woman in her forties or fifties with multiple sclerosis. The CDR3 region is CSARDSIGGDTDTQYF. Written as DNA, the CDR3 is TGCAGTGCTAGAGATTCCATAGGCGGAGACACAGATACGCAGTATTTT.